The 23 T cell receptor beta chains in this list originate from one sample, sequenced in a study. Each CDR3 protein is one row after TCRdb ran MiXCR on the RT-PCR reads. This table has about 680,000 distinct CDR3 sequences, more than 13% appearing once. Sequencing was performed on memory CD4+ T cells from blood. The origin of the receptors is a female donor in good health, serving as a healthy control.

This clonotype showed up just a few times. V gene TRBV29-1 combines with J gene TRBJ2-1; D is unclear. V gave up 7 bases and J gave up 1 base, with 20 bases separating them. The CDR3 spans 16 residues. Germline CDR1 is SQVTM and CDR2 is ANQGSEA. The CDR3 region has the DNA TGCAGCGCCGCTATTAGGGTCCCTCCTTCCTACAATGAGCAGTTCTTC. This encodes CSAAIRVPPSYNEQFF.

This clonotype was observed a handful of times. This chain connects TRBV7-9 to TRBJ1-6, with 8 nucleotides matching TRBD1. This CDR3 has 16 residues. Germline assignment: CDR1 SEHNR and CDR2 FQNEAQ (reference sequence). With 1 base clipped from V and 13 bases from J, the junction kept 12 bases outside the gene matches. In nucleotides, the CDR3 is TGTGCCAGCAGCTTAGAAATTGGACAGGGTCTTTCCCCCCTCCACTTT. It translates to CASSLEIGQGLSPLHF.

This clonotype was recorded many times. The rearrangement uses TRBV20-1 and TRBJ2-5, with D possibly TRBD2 on 5 matching bases. This CDR3 is 14 amino acids long. Germline-derived CDR1 and CDR2 are DFQATT and SNEGSKA (reference sequence). The V gene lost 5 bases and the J gene lost 2 bases, with 15 bases spanning the gap. CDR3 DNA sequence: TGCAGTGCTGACCTCCCAGCGGTACAAGAGACCCAGTACTTC. Its protein is CSADLPAVQETQYF.

The J gene is TRBJ2-2, the V gene TRBV5-1, with 11 bases matching TRBD2. With V trimmed by 4 bases and J by 4 bases, 3 bases remained unmatched. The CDR3 contains 15 residues. From germline, CDR1 is SGHRS and CDR2 YFSETQ. Here the CDR3 reads CASSRTSGPTGELFF. CDR3 DNA: TGCGCCAGCAGCAGGACTAGCGGGCCCACCGGGGAGCTGTTTTTT. Looking up the rest from reference TRBV5-1 and TRBJ2-2 gives the full variable domain: KAGVTQTPRYLIKTRGQQVTLSCSPISGHRSVSWYQQTPGQGLQFLFEYFSETQRNKGNFPGRFSGRQFSNSRSEMNVSTLELGDSALYLCASSRTSGPTGELFFGEGSRLTVL.

The CDR3 sequence: CATGGQGETQYF. For the CDR3, the DNA is TGTGCCACCGGAGGCCAGGGGGAGACCCAGTACTTC. The chain recombines TRBV15 with TRBJ2-5, with D perhaps TRBD1 (6 bases). Trimming removed 8 bases at V and 5 bases at J, with 12 bases between. The CDR3 loop spans 12 amino acids. Germline lookup yields CDR1 LNHNV and CDR2 YYDKDF (reference sequence).

Only a few counts were recorded for this clonotype. The chain links TRBV7-3 to TRBJ2-7, with D perhaps TRBD2 (7 bases). The CDR3 is made up of 17 amino acids. The V gene lost 0 bases and the J gene lost 5 bases, with 20 bases spanning the gap. Looked up from germline, CDR1 is SGHTA and CDR2 is FQGTGA. CDR3: CASSLTGGHTGRDEQYF. The CDR3 DNA follows: TGTGCCAGCAGCTTAACGGGGGGACACACAGGGAGGGACGAGCAGTACTTC.

This clonotype was recorded a few times. The rearrangement uses TRBV28 and TRBJ2-1; D is possibly TRBD2 (5 bases). This CDR3 region has 15 residues. V was cut by 5 bases and J by 2 bases, with 13 bases left in between. Per the germline V gene, CDR1 is MDHEN and CDR2 is SYDVKM. CDR3 coding DNA: TGTGCCAGCAGTCCCGGGGATAGTCCCTACAATGAGCAGTTCTTC. It codes for CASSPGDSPYNEQFF.

This clonotype showed up many times. J is TRBJ2-3 and V is TRBV4-1; the D call may be TRBD1 or TRBD2 (5 bases each). CDR1 is MGHRA and CDR2 is YSYEKL in the germline V gene. Trimming shortened V by 1 base and J by 5 bases, and 13 bases separated the two germline ends. The CDR3 runs 15 residues. This CDR3 reads CASSQGGTWGDTQYF. The CDR3 DNA follows: TGCGCCAGCAGCCAAGGAGGGACCTGGGGAGATACGCAGTATTTT.

This clonotype was seen only a few times. The genes are TRBV6-5 and TRBJ1-1, with TRBD1 as a possible D gene (6 bases). The germline CDR1 and CDR2 sequences are MNHEY and SVGAGI. There are 14 residues in the CDR3. Trimming pared 5 bases from V and 1 base from J, leaving 11 bases between. The DNA for the CDR3 is TGTGCCAGCAGTGACAGGCTAGCGAACACTGAAGCTTTCTTT. Encoded protein: CASSDRLANTEAFF.

A few counts support this clonotype. The V and J genes are TRBV5-6 and TRBJ2-3; the D gene is possibly TRBD2 (5 bases). With 1 base removed from V and 5 bases from J, the gap between germline ends came to 20 bases. The V gene's germline CDR1 is SGHDT and CDR2 YYEEEE. The CDR3 has 17 residues. This CDR3 reads CASSLFWRHSGRDTQYF. The CDR3 nucleotides read TGTGCCAGCAGCTTGTTTTGGCGCCACTCGGGGAGAGATACGCAGTATTTT.

The rearrangement links TRBV7-2 to TRBJ2-5, with a tentative D call TRBD1 (6 bases). CDR3 length equals 14 residues. V was pared by 5 bases and J by 2 bases, with 12 bases between. CDR1 SGHTA and CDR2 FQGNSA come from the germline V gene. This chain's CDR3 is CASSEQGDQETQYF. CDR3 sequence (DNA): TGTGCCAGCAGCGAACAGGGAGATCAAGAGACCCAGTACTTC.

This chain joins TRBV7-2 and TRBJ2-7, with D maybe TRBD1 (6 bases). The CDR3 has 18 residues. Trimming cost V 5 bases and J 1 base, with 24 bases left between them. Germline V gene data show CDR1 as SGHTA and CDR2 as FQGNSA. The CDR3 sequence is CASSTPGQGDARSYEQYF. CDR3 in DNA: TGTGCCAGCAGCACCCCGGGACAAGGGGACGCTCGGTCCTACGAGCAGTACTTC.

This clonotype was detected only a few times. Written as DNA, the CDR3 is TGCGCCAGCAGCTTACAGGGGGAGAGCACTGAAGCTTTCTTT. Its protein product is CASSLQGESTEAFF. The V call is TRBV5-1, the J call TRBJ1-1, with TRBD1 matching over 8 bases. CDR3 length equals 14 residues. Germline values: CDR1 SGHRS, CDR2 YFSETQ. V was pared by 2 bases and J by 4 bases, with 4 bases of the junction left unmatched.

This clonotype was observed many times. This chain connects TRBV15 to TRBJ2-5; 10 positions match TRBD2. The CDR3 is 15 residues long. CDR1 is LNHNV, CDR2 YYDKDF, per germline (reference sequence). After removal of 8 bases from V and 6 bases from J, the junction contained 12 bases not matched to a gene. CDR3 nucleotide sequence: TGTGCCACCCAGCCCGGGACTAGCGATATACAGACCCAGTACTTC. Residues: CATQPGTSDIQTQYF.

The rearrangement uses TRBV10-2 and TRBJ2-7, with D possibly matching TRBD2 (5 bases). The germline gives CDR1 WSHSY, CDR2 SAAADI. Between the trimmed V and J ends, which lost 6 bases and 2 bases, there was a span of 11 bases. This CDR3 has 13 residues. CDR3 sequence: CASSHLRAYEQYF. DNA of the CDR3: TGCGCCAGCAGCCATCTGAGGGCCTACGAGCAGTACTTC.

A remark on this clonotype: Since a much larger clone is just one base distant, this may be a read error. This chain links TRBV5-1 with TRBJ2-7; D possibly corresponds to TRBD1 (6 bases). The CDR3 is 14 residues long. Germline V lookup: CDR1 SGHRS, CDR2 YFSETQ. This CDR3 is CASSLDGQNYEQCF. The CDR3 DNA follows: TGCGCCAGCAGCTTGGACGGACAGAACTACGAGCAGTGCTTC.

V usage is TRBV20-1 and J usage is TRBJ1-5, with a weak D call TRBD1 (6 bases). Germline V lookup: CDR1 DFQATT, CDR2 SNEGSKA (reference sequence). V lost 5 bases, J lost 5 bases, and 19 bases lay in between. CDR3 length: 15 amino acids. Written as DNA, the CDR3 is TGCAGTGCTCCCGAGGGCAGGGGTCTCCATCAGCCCCAGCATTTT. Its protein is CSAPEGRGLHQPQHF.

This chain uses TRBV25-1 with TRBJ2-2; no definite D call. This CDR3 is built from 17 residues. Germline CDR1 reads MGHDK; CDR2 reads SYGVNS. V lost 2 bases to trimming and J lost 0 bases, with 13 bases between them. Here the CDR3 reads CASSERGPGANTGELFF. CDR3 sequence (DNA): TGTGCCAGCAGTGAACGAGGCCCGGGTGCGAACACCGGGGAGCTGTTTTTT. The full variable domain, in which reference TRBV25-1 and TRBJ2-2 provide the parts outside the CDR3, is EADIYQTPRYLVIGTGKKITLECSQTMGHDKMYWYQQDPGMELHLIHYSYGVNSTEKGDLSSESTVSRIRTEHFPLTLESARPSHTSQYLCASSERGPGANTGELFFGEGSRLTVL.

This chain connects TRBV18 to TRBJ2-5; D is perhaps TRBD1 (6 bases). CDR1 and CDR2 (germline): KGHSH, LQKENI. The V end was cut by 0 bases, the J end by 5 bases, with 10 bases between. CDR3 length: 14 residues. The CDR3, as DNA: TGTGCCAGCTCACCACCGTGGGGGCGTGAGACCCAGTACTTC. It specifies CASSPPWGRETQYF. The entire variable domain, with the rest obtained from reference TRBV18 and TRBJ2-5, is as follows: NAGVMQNPRHLVRRRGQEARLRCSPMKGHSHVYWYRQLPEEGLKFMVYLQKENIIDESGMPKERFSAEFPKEGPSILRIQQVVRGDSAAYFCASSPPWGRETQYFGPGTRLLVL.

This clonotype occurred a few times. CDR3 loop: CASSLRTPTEAFF. CDR3 in DNA: TGTGCCAGCAGCCTGCGGACCCCCACTGAAGCTTTCTTT. The V and J genes are TRBV7-2 and TRBJ1-1; D unclear. CDR1 is SGHTA and CDR2 is FQGNSA in the germline V gene. CDR3 length: 13 amino acids. Trimming took off 5 bases at V and 4 bases at J, with 11 bases between the two ends.

The CDR3 region is CASSPLAAGELFF. The CDR3 bases are TGCGCCAGCAGTCCACTGGCGGCCGGGGAGCTGTTTTTT. The chain carries TRBV5-1 and TRBJ2-2, with D hard to call. Germline CDR1 reads SGHRS; CDR2 reads YFSETQ. Trimming left V 5 bases short and J 6 bases short, with 11 bases between. The CDR3 covers 13 residues.

In this sample, this clonotype turned up a few times. This sequence joins TRBV5-1 and TRBJ2-3, with D perhaps TRBD1 or TRBD2 (6 bases each). CDR3 length: 16 residues. CDR1 is SGHRS and CDR2 is YFSETQ in the germline V gene. V dropped 0 bases and J dropped 4 bases, with 15 bases sitting between them. The CDR3 nucleotides read TGCGCCAGCAGCTTGGAGTGGGGGGCTGGGGCAGATACGCAGTATTTT. Encoded protein: CASSLEWGAGADTQYF. Drawing the rest from reference TRBV5-1 and TRBJ2-3, the complete variable domain is KAGVTQTPRYLIKTRGQQVTLSCSPISGHRSVSWYQQTPGQGLQFLFEYFSETQRNKGNFPGRFSGRQFSNSRSEMNVSTLELGDSALYLCASSLEWGAGADTQYFGPGTRLTVL.

This clonotype has just a few counts. The chain has TRBV7-2 and TRBJ1-2; D perhaps matches TRBD1 (5 bases). This CDR3 contains 13 residues. CDR1 is SGHTA and CDR2 is FQGNSA in the germline V gene. V lost 5 bases and J lost 2, with 9 bases in between. The chain's CDR3 is CASSARQNYGYTF. The CDR3 bases are TGTGCCAGCAGCGCCAGACAGAACTATGGCTACACCTTC.